The text below deals with one T cell receptor (beta chain). This is likely an artifact of a read error, given a far larger clone one base away. The same CDR3 also results from other DNA sequences found in this sample. This sample stems from a study of shared clonotypes between healthy human individuals. The authors split each subset's genomic DNA evenly across several immunoSEQ plates. It was about 190 ng DNA, 30,000 or so T cell genomes, that sorted-subset replicate PCRs used. The assay was immunoSEQ multiplex PCR, and TCRdb's table has in-frame clones only and misses some. The sample lists roughly 1 million clones, approximately 72% seen once, with approximately 1.3% in the top ten. Germline V gene data show CDR1 as SGHNT and CDR2 as YENEEA. CDR3 length: 14 residues.

V and J are TRBV11-3 and TRBJ2-2; 7 positions match TRBD2. The TCR was taken from a man aged 18 to 30 in good health. The sequencing sample was made of memory CD4+ T cells sorted from blood. Stated subset: CD45RA-negative fraction. CDR3 in amino acids: CASSLDGGTGELFF. In DNA form, the CDR3 reads TGTGCCAGCAGCCTAGACGGGGGGACCGGGGAGCTGTTTTTT.